Following are 3 T cell receptor beta chains from one sample sequenced in a study of T-cell memory formation after mild COVID-19. TCRdb reprocessed the 5' RACE reads via MiXCR and lists one record per CDR3 protein. The table lists roughly 250,000 distinct CDR3 sequences, 16% of them singletons, with around 21% in the top ten. The sequenced sample was PBMCs or a T cell subset sorted from them (not recorded which). The source is a man younger than 35 who had mild COVID-19 (a few samples of this study predate the infection). Cell type and time point are not known.

The genes are TRBV6-2 or TRBV6-3 and TRBJ1-5; D possibly corresponds to TRBD1 (5 bases). Germline V lookup: CDR1 MNHEY, CDR2 SVGEGT. The CDR3 has 13 residues. The V gene lost 6 bases and the J gene lost 3 bases, with 9 bases spanning the gap. The DNA of the CDR3 is TGTGCCAGCAGAACAGGCTACAATCAGCCCCAGCATTTT. Translation: CASRTGYNQPQHF.

There are a few counts of this clonotype. The chain carries TRBV4-1 and TRBJ2-7, with a tentative D call TRBD2 (5 bases). The V and J ends lost 4 bases and 6 bases respectively, with 13 bases between them. CDR3 length: 13 amino acids. Germline-derived CDR1 and CDR2 are MGHRA and YSYEKL. This CDR3 reads CASSLAPGGEQYF. CDR3 nucleotides: TGCGCCAGCAGCCTGGCCCCAGGAGGCGAGCAGTACTTC.

The chain has TRBV7-9 and TRBJ1-6; D not certain. Trimming removed 5 bases at V and 7 bases at J, with 15 bases between. Looked up from germline, CDR1 is SEHNR and CDR2 is FQNEAQ (reference sequence). The CDR3 runs to 15 residues. In nucleotides, the CDR3 is TGTGCCAGCAGCGACTACGGGGTGGGGAATTCACCCCTCCACTTT. As protein: CASSDYGVGNSPLHF.